Given below is one T cell receptor beta chain in context. Its antigen remains unknown. In the PCR, 60 Vbeta and 13 Jbeta primers were used. Sequencing was performed with immunoSEQ multiplex PCR; in TCRdb, only in-frame clones are kept and a portion is missing. The table includes approximately 120,000 clones, about 76% detected once. The data stem from a study of cytomegalovirus exposure and HLA in healthy donors. The trim removed 5 bases at V and 6 bases at J, leaving 10 bases unmatched. The CDR3 sequence is 15 residues long. Germline V gene lookup returns CDR1 SGHRS and CDR2 YFSETQ. The study, taken as a whole, reports: Productive status was seen about 90% or about 30% of the time for most TCR beta V segments in an earlier analysis. Several V segments, TRBV6-2 and TRBV6-3 among them, could not be told apart and were dropped.

The J gene is TRBJ2-7, the V gene TRBV5-1; 11 nucleotides match TRBD1. The specimen sequenced was PBMCs. This TCR was sampled from a woman aged 55-75 years in good health and CMV-seropositive. Here the CDR3 reads CASRSVGQGAAEQYF. The CDR3 nucleotides read TGCGCCAGCAGGTCGGTAGGACAGGGGGCTGCCGAGCAGTACTTC.